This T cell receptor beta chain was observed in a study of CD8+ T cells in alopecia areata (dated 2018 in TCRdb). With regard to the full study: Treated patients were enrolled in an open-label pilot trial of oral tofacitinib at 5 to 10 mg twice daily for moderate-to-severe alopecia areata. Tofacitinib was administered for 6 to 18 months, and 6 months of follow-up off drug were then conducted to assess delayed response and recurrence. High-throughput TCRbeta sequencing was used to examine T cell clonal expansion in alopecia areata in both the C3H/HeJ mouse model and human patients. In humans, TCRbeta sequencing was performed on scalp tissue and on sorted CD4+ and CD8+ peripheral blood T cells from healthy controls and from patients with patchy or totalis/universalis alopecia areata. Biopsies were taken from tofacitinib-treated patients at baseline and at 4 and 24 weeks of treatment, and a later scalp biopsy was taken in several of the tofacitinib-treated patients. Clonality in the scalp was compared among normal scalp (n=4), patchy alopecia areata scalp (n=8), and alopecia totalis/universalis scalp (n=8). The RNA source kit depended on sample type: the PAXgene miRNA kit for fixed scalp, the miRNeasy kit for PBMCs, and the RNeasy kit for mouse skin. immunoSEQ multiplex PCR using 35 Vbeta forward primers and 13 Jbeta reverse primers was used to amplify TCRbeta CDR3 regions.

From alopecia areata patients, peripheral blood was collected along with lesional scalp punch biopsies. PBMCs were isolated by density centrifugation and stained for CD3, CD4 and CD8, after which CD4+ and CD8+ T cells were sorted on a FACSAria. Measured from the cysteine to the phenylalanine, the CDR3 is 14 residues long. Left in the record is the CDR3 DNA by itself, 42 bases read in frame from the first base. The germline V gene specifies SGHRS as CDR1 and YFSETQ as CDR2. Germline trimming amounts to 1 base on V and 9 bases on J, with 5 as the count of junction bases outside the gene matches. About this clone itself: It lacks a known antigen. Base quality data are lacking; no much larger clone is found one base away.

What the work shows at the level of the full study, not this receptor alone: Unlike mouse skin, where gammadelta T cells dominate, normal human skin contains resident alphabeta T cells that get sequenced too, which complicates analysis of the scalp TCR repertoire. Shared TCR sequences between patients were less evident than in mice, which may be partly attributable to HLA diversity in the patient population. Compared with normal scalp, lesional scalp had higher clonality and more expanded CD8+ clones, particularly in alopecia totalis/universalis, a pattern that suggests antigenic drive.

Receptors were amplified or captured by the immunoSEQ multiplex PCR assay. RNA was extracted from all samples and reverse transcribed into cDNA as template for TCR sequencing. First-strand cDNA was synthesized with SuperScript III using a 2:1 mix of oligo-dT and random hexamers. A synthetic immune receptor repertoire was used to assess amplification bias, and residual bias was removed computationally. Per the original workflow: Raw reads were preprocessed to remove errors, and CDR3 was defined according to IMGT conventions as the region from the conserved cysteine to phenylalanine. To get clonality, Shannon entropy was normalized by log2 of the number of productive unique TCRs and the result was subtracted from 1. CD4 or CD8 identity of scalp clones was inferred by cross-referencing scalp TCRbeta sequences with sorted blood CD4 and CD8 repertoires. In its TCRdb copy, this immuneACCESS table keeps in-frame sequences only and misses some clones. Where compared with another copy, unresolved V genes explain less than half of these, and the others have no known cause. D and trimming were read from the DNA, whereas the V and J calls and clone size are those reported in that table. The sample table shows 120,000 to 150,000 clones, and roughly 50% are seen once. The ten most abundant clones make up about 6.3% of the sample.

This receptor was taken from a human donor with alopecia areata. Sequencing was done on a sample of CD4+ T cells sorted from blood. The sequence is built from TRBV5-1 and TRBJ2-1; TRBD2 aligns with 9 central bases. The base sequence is TGCGCCAGCAGCTTGACTAGCGGGTACGCTGAGCAGTTCTTC. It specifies CASSLTSGYAEQFF.